These 3 T cell receptor beta chains share one sample of origin, sequenced in a study of identical twins. TCRdb re-called the 5' RACE reads through MiXCR, storing one row per CDR3 protein. The sample lists 700,000 or so distinct CDR3 sequences; approximately 9% were seen once. The sample was also linked to a second study, of yellow fever vaccine responses in identical twins.

The sample was PBMCs. These receptors were taken from a woman aged 18-29 years in good health.

There are a few counts of this clonotype. The rearrangement links TRBV7-9 to TRBJ2-1, with TRBD2 as a possible D gene (6 bases). This CDR3 spans 16 amino acids. Germline V gives CDR1 SEHNR, CDR2 FQNEAQ (reference sequence). V lost 5 bases and J 8 bases, leaving 22 bases between the germline ends. The CDR3 spells CASSLLRAGRSDEQFF. The CDR3, as DNA: TGTGCCAGCAGCCTCCTCCGGGCAGGGAGGTCGGATGAGCAGTTCTTC.

There are a few counts of this clonotype. This rearrangement joins TRBV10-3 to TRBJ2-2, with a possible D match to TRBD2 (5 bases). This CDR3 is built from 12 residues. Trimming pared 8 bases from V and 4 bases from J, leaving 8 bases between. Germline V gene sequence: CDR1 ENHRY, CDR2 SYGVKD. CDR3 in DNA: TGTGCCATCCAGAGGGCCACCGGGGAGCTGTTTTTT. It encodes CAIQRATGELFF.

This clonotype showed up just a few times. The chain joins TRBV18 to TRBJ1-2; D ambiguous. This CDR3 spans 13 amino acids. CDR1 KGHSH and CDR2 LQKENI come from the germline V gene. V lost 1 base and J lost 6, with 9 bases in between. DNA for the CDR3: TGTGCCAGCTCACCACGGGAGACGGATGGCTACACCTTC. Translated, it gives CASSPRETDGYTF. Looking up the rest from reference TRBV18 and TRBJ1-2 gives the full variable domain: NAGVMQNPRHLVRRRGQEARLRCSPMKGHSHVYWYRQLPEEGLKFMVYLQKENIIDESGMPKERFSAEFPKEGPSILRIQQVVRGDSAAYFCASSPRETDGYTFGSGTRLTVV.